The rows below give T cell receptor beta chains drawn from one sample of a study of blood T cells in healthy people across ages. From the 5' RACE reads, TCRdb called clonotypes with MiXCR, one entry per CDR3 protein. This sample has approximately 800,000 distinct CDR3 sequences; just under 25% occur once, and the top ten carry 3% to 4.5%. The same sample was also used in a study of T cells of mothers and their children.

The sample taken for sequencing was blood. These receptors were obtained from a boy between 10 and 17 years old in good health. Each CDR3 is given with its conserved first and last residue. The D gene is left open where the match is weak. Clone size appears in some rows only: once, few, many, or a class for an expanded clone.

TRBV20-1	-	-	TRBJ2-1	CSASPNRGSYNEQFF	TGCAGTGCTAGTCCTAACCGTGGCTCCTACAATGAGCAGTTCTTC
TRBV12-3/TRBV12-4	-	TRBD1	TRBJ2-2	CASSLWDRNTGELFF	TGTGCCAGCAGTTTATGGGACAGGAACACCGGGGAGCTGTTTTTT
TRBV6-6	-	-	TRBJ2-5	CARSPLKGTEETQYF	TGTGCCAGAAGTCCCTTAAAAGGGACGGAAGAGACCCAGTACTTC
TRBV7-2	-	-	TRBJ2-1	CASSPRGITYNEQFF	TGTGCCAGCAGCCCTAGGGGGATAACTTACAATGAGCAGTTCTTC
TRBV27	-	-	TRBJ1-1	CASSPNLGMNTEAFF	TGTGCCAGCAGTCCTAATTTGGGTATGAACACTGAAGCTTTCTTT
TRBV20-1	few	-	TRBJ2-7	CSASTRGLAGSSSYEQYF	TGCAGTGCCTCCACACGAGGACTTGCGGGGTCAAGCTCCTACGAGCAGTACTTC
TRBV9	few	-	TRBJ2-3	CASSVTGWGTDTQYF	TGTGCCAGCAGCGTAACCGGTTGGGGCACAGATACGCAGTATTTT
TRBV19	-	-	TRBJ1-1	CASSITQNTEAFF	TGTGCCAGTAGTATTACGCAGAACACTGAAGCTTTCTTT
TRBV29-1	few	-	TRBJ2-1	CSVEDIGTTYNEQFF	TGCAGCGTTGAAGATATCGGGACAACTTACAATGAGCAGTTCTTC
TRBV29-1	few	-	TRBJ2-7	CSVREGYEQYF	TGCAGCGTTAGAGAGGGCTACGAGCAGTACTTC
TRBV20-1	-	-	TRBJ1-4	CSAPPLGDEEKLFF	TGCAGTGCCCCACCCTTGGGGGACGAAGAAAAACTGTTTTTT
TRBV12-3/TRBV12-4	-	-	TRBJ1-1	CATSQQGWATEAFF	TGTGCCACCTCACAACAAGGGTGGGCCACTGAAGCTTTCTTT
TRBV5-1	-	-	TRBJ2-1	CASSLVAKRDEQFF	TGCGCCAGCAGCTTGGTCGCAAAAAGGGATGAGCAGTTCTTC
TRBV29-1	-	TRBD1	TRBJ2-3	CSVEGPRTGDTQYF	TGCAGCGTTGAAGGCCCCCGGACAGGAGATACGCAGTATTTT
TRBV29-1	few	-	TRBJ2-5	CSAEIDFQETQYF	TGCAGCGCTGAAATCGACTTCCAAGAGACCCAGTACTTC
TRBV6-2/TRBV6-3	few	-	TRBJ1-2	CASSNVYGYTF	TGTGCCAGCAGCAACGTATATGGCTACACCTTC
TRBV9	-	-	TRBJ1-1	CASSATTGLGTEAFF	TGTGCCAGCAGCGCCACTACAGGGTTAGGCACTGAAGCTTTCTTT
TRBV4-3	-	TRBD1	TRBJ1-2	CASSQHPTGINYGYTF	TGCGCCAGCAGCCAACATCCGACAGGGATTAACTATGGCTACACCTTC
TRBV20-1	-	-	TRBJ2-3	CSAARASTQYF	TGCAGTGCTGCCCGGGCCTCAACGCAGTATTTT
TRBV4-2	-	TRBD1	TRBJ1-5	CASSQDRTGGDQPQHF	TGTGCCAGCAGCCAAGATCGGACAGGGGGCGATCAGCCCCAGCATTTT
TRBV29-1	few	TRBD1	TRBJ2-1	CSVASNRGGYNEQFF	TGCAGCGTTGCTTCTAACAGGGGCGGGTACAATGAGCAGTTCTTC
TRBV27	few	TRBD1	TRBJ2-1	CASSGTGGLNEQFF	TGTGCCAGCAGTGGGACAGGGGGCTTAAATGAGCAGTTCTTC
TRBV4-3	-	-	TRBJ2-7	CASSQELGGAGTYEQYF	TGCGCCAGCAGCCAAGAGTTAGGGGGGGCGGGAACCTACGAGCAGTACTTC
TRBV12-3/TRBV12-4	-	-	TRBJ2-7	CASSFRDRNPYEQYF	TGTGCCAGCAGTTTCCGGGACCGAAATCCCTACGAGCAGTACTTC
TRBV19	-	-	TRBJ2-5	CASRGVQETQYF	TGTGCCTCCAGGGGGGTACAAGAGACCCAGTACTTC
TRBV28	-	-	TRBJ2-5	CASSLADWGETQYF	TGTGCCAGCAGTTTGGCCGACTGGGGGGAGACCCAGTACTTC
TRBV27	-	-	TRBJ1-5	CASSPIQFSNQPQHF	TGTGCCAGCAGTCCGATACAGTTTAGCAATCAGCCCCAGCATTTT
TRBV19	-	-	TRBJ2-2	CASSIGGRTGELFF	TGTGCCAGTAGTATAGGCGGTCGAACCGGGGAGCTGTTTTTT
TRBV7-2	few	-	TRBJ2-3	CVSSSESTDTQYF	TGTGTCAGCAGCAGCGAGAGCACAGATACGCAGTATTTT
TRBV4-3	few	-	TRBJ2-5	CASSPRVEETQYF	TGCGCCAGCAGCCCCCGGGTGGAAGAGACCCAGTACTTC
TRBV6-6	-	TRBD2	TRBJ2-4	CASSYSTGGPAYIQYF	TGTGCCAGCAGTTACTCGACGGGGGGGCCAGCGTACATTCAGTACTTC
TRBV7-2	-	-	TRBJ2-3	CASSLEWKADTQYF	TGTGCCAGCAGCCTCGAGTGGAAGGCAGATACGCAGTATTTT
TRBV7-8	few	-	TRBJ2-5	CASSLVLGRETQYF	TGTGCCAGCAGCTTAGTCCTCGGCAGGGAGACCCAGTACTTC
TRBV27	once	-	TRBJ2-7	CASSLGGMDEQYF	TGTGCCAGCAGTTTAGGTGGGATGGACGAGCAGTACTTC
TRBV27	-	TRBD2	TRBJ2-1	CASSSAGALSYNEQFF	TGTGCCAGCAGTTCAGCGGGGGCCCTCTCCTACAATGAGCAGTTCTTC
TRBV29-1	-	TRBD2	TRBJ2-1	CGVGEGLAPKNEQFF	TGCGGCGTCGGCGAAGGACTAGCTCCGAAAAATGAGCAGTTCTTC
TRBV12-3/TRBV12-4	once	-	TRBJ1-1	CASSFQHGRGASTEAFF	TGTGCCAGCAGTTTTCAGCACGGTCGCGGGGCGAGCACTGAAGCTTTCTTT
TRBV28	-	-	TRBJ2-7	CASSGARGGNSYEQYF	TGTGCCAGCAGCGGGGCCCGTGGGGGTAACTCCTACGAGCAGTACTTC
TRBV20-1	few	TRBD2	TRBJ2-7	CSARELAGALYEQYF	TGCAGTGCTAGAGAACTAGCGGGAGCCCTCTACGAGCAGTACTTC